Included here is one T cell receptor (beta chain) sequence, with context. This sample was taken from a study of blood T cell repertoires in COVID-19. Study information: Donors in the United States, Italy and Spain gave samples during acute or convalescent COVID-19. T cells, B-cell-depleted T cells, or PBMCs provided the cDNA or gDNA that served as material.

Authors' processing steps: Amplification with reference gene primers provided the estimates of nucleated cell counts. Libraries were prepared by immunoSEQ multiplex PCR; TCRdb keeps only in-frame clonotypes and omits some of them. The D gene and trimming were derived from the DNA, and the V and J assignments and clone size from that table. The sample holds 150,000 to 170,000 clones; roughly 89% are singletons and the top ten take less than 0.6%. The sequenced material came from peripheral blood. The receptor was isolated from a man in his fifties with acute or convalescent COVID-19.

CDR3 protein: CASSSRYGYTF. CDR3 DNA: TGTGCCAGCAGTTCCAGATATGGCTACACCTTC. The chain combines TRBV28 with TRBJ1-2; D gene ambiguous. The CDR3 runs 11 residues. Trimming shortened V by 4 bases and J by 5 bases, and 5 bases separated the two germline ends. Germline CDR1 MDHEN, CDR2 SYDVKM.